Sequencing of this T cell receptor (beta chain) was carried out in a study of T cells in Graves' hyperthyroidism and ophthalmopathy. Trimming shortened V by 0 bases and J by 0 bases, and 6 bases separated the two germline ends. Germline CDR1 is LGHDT and CDR2 is YNNKEL (reference sequence). The CDR3 runs to 15 residues. Amplified regions were TCR beta CDR3 sequences from RNA transcripts. HTBI primers were employed in a first-round RT-PCR of the TCR CDR3. One entry per CDR3 protein results from TCRdb running MiXCR on the multiplex PCR reads. The table has about half a million distinct CDR3 sequences, just under 20% seen once. In its sample, this clonotype was seen many times.

The sequence was obtained from a man in his forties or fifties with Graves' ophthalmopathy. V usage is TRBV3-1 and J usage is TRBJ1-5; D remains unclear. Sequenced input: blood. This CDR3 reads CASSQDTYSNQPQHF. CDR3 DNA sequence: TGTGCCAGCAGCCAAGACACGTATAGCAATCAGCCCCAGCATTTT.